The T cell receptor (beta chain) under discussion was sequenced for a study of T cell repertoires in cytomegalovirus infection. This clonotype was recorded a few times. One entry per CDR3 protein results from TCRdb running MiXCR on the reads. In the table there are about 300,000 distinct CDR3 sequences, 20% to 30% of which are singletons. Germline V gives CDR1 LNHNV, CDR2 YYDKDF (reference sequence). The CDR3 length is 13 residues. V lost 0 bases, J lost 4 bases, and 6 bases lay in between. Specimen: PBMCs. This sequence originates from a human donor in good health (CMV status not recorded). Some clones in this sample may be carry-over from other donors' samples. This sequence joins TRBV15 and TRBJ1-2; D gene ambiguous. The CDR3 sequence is CATSREKFYGYTF. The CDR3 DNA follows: TGTGCCACCAGCAGAGAAAAATTCTATGGCTACACCTTC.